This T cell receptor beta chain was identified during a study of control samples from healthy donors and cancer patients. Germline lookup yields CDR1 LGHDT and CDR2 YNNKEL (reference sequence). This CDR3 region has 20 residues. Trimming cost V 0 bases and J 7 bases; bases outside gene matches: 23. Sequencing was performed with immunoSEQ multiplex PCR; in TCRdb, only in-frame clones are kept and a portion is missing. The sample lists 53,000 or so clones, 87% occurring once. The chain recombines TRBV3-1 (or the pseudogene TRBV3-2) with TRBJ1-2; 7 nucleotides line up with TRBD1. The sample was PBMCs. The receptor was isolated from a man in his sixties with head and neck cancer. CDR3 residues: CASSQDWGPGQPFQYSGYTF. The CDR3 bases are TGTGCCAGCAGCCAAGATTGGGGACCGGGACAGCCCTTCCAATATAGTGGCTACACCTTC.